One sample yielded the 17 T cell receptor beta chains listed below, sequenced in a study of regulatory T cells in long-lasting Graves disease. The sample's time point: newly diagnosed GD, antithyroid drugs for less than 3 months. The authors made the TCR library using RNA they extracted from PBMCs. To make TCR beta libraries, researchers used iRepertoire HTBI primers and Arm-PCR of CDR3 regions. TCRdb reprocessed the multiplex PCR reads with MiXCR, giving one entry per CDR3 protein. This repertoire shows roughly 420,000 distinct CDR3 sequences, about a sixth found once; its top ten account for around 11%. Another study also made use of these data, one on T cells in Graves' hyperthyroidism and ophthalmopathy.

This material consisted of peripheral blood mononuclear cells (PBMCs), taken at new diagnosis, from a patient treated with antithyroid drugs. These receptors originate from a woman in her twenties or thirties with Graves disease.

Ten or more counts support this clonotype. The gene calls are TRBV29-1 and TRBJ2-5; 10 nucleotides line up with TRBD1. Trimming took 5 bases from V and 4 from J; bases not matched to a gene: 4. In germline, CDR1 is SQVTM, CDR2 ANQGSEA. The CDR3 is made up of 13 amino acids. The CDR3 nucleotides are TGCAGCGTTAGACAGGGGGCGGGAGAGACCCAGTACTTC. Amino acid sequence: CSVRQGAGETQYF. Full variable domain (outside the CDR3, taken from reference TRBV29-1 and TRBJ2-5): SAVISQKPSRDICQRGTSLTIQCQVDSQVTMMFWYRQQPGQSLTLIATANQGSEATYESGFVIDKFPISRPNLTFSTLTVSNMSPEDSSIYLCSVRQGAGETQYFGPGTRLLVL.

This clonotype showed up many times. CDR3 amino acids: CASSRAAVVYGQGVTEAFF. The DNA for the CDR3 is TGTGCCAGCAGCCGTGCAGCCGTAGTCTACGGACAGGGGGTCACTGAAGCTTTCTTT. This sequence joins TRBV6-2 or TRBV6-3 and TRBJ1-1; TRBD1 matches 10 bases. Germline CDR1 reads MNHEY; CDR2 reads SVGEGT. J gave up 4 bases and V 6 bases, and 20 bases lay outside the gene matches. There are 19 residues in the CDR3.

Comments on this clonotype: This may be a read error, as it is one base from a much larger clone. The chain has TRBV28 and TRBJ2-3; 7 positions agree with TRBD1. V was clipped by 7 bases and J by 8 bases; unmatched bases: 18. The CDR3 has 16 amino acids. Germline CDR1 reads MDHEN; CDR2 reads SYDVKM. Here the CDR3 reads CASTLTGYPTRGTQYF. The CDR3 nucleotides read TGTGCCAGCACCCTGACAGGGTACCCCACAAGAGGTACGCAGTATTTT.

This clonotype was seen repeatedly, ten times or more. The chain is built from TRBV11-2 and TRBJ2-7; possibly TRBD1 for D (6 bases). The germline V gene encodes CDR1 SGHAT and CDR2 FQNNGV. The CDR3 is made up of 15 amino acids. V lost 8 bases and J 0 bases, leaving 17 bases between the germline ends. In DNA form, the CDR3 reads TGTGCCAGCTCCGTGACTGGACAGACCTCCTACGAGCAGTACTTC. The encoded protein is CASSVTGQTSYEQYF.

The chain recombines TRBV4-1 with TRBJ1-5; TRBD1 matches 8 bases. There are 17 residues in the CDR3. The V segment lost 3 bases and the J segment 3 bases; nucleotides outside the gene matches: 10. CDR1 is MGHRA, CDR2 YSYEKL, per germline. The CDR3 coding sequence is TGCGCCAGCAGCCACGGTCGGACAGGGACGAACAATCAGCCCCAGCATTTT. This sequence encodes CASSHGRTGTNNQPQHF.

Many counts were recorded for this clonotype. The J gene is TRBJ1-5, the V gene TRBV28, with TRBD1 identical over 7 bases. The CDR3 runs 16 residues. In germline, CDR1 is MDHEN, CDR2 SYDVKM. The trim removed 8 bases at V and 7 bases at J, leaving 17 bases unmatched. The CDR3 sequence is CASGDYNRGTRQPQHF. The CDR3 coding sequence is TGTGCCAGCGGCGATTACAACAGGGGAACAAGGCAGCCCCAGCATTTT. The full variable domain, its missing parts supplied by reference TRBV28 and TRBJ1-5, is DVKVTQSSRYLVKRTGEKVFLECVQDMDHENMFWYRQDPGLGLRLIYFSYDVKMKEKGDIPEGYSVSREKKERFSLILESASTNQTSMYLCASGDYNRGTRQPQHFGDGTRLSIL.

This clonotype was seen repeatedly, ten times or more. V gene TRBV27 combines with J gene TRBJ2-1; D is undetermined. Trimming stripped 8 bases from V and 7 bases from J, with 27 bases between. The CDR3 has 17 residues. Looked up from germline, CDR1 is MNHEY and CDR2 is SMNVEV (reference sequence). The CDR3 DNA sequence: TGTGCCAGCCCCCCCTCGTTTAAGGGATACTGGGTTAATGAGCAGTTCTTC. It codes for CASPPSFKGYWVNEQFF.

This clonotype occurred many times. The chain couples TRBV28 to TRBJ2-3; unclear D gene. The J call is in doubt because the DNA end fits TRBJ2-1 better. The CDR3 has 11 residues. Looked up from germline, CDR1 is MDHEN and CDR2 is SYDVKM. CDR3 DNA: TGTGCCAGCAGTACACACAATGAGCAGTTCTTC. Translating gives CASSTHNEQFF.

This clonotype appeared many times. The genes are TRBV11-2 and TRBJ1-5; D gene uncertain. The V end lost 2 bases, the J end lost 4 bases, and 9 bases lay between the germline ends. The CDR3 sequence is 14 residues long. Germline CDR1 reads SGHAT; CDR2 reads FQNNGV. Here the CDR3 reads CASSLNLGNQPQHF. The CDR3 DNA follows: TGTGCCAGCAGCTTAAATTTGGGGAATCAGCCCCAGCATTTT. Based on the CDR3 plus reference TRBV11-2 and TRBJ1-5, the full variable domain is EAGVAQSPRYKIIEKRQSVAFWCNPISGHATLYWYQQILGQGPKLLIQFQNNGVVDDSQLPKDRFSAERLKGVDSTLKIQPAKLEDSAVYLCASSLNLGNQPQHFGDGTRLSIL.

There are a few counts of this clonotype. V gene TRBV10-3 combines with J gene TRBJ1-6; D ambiguous. CDR1 ENHRY and CDR2 SYGVKD come from the germline V gene. The length of the CDR3 is 15 residues. With 1 base removed from V and 5 bases from J, the gap between germline ends came to 9 bases. The chain's CDR3 is CAISEYGSNNSPLHF. CDR3 nucleotide sequence: TGTGCCATCAGTGAGTACGGATCAAATAATTCACCCCTCCACTTT.

On this clonotype: This may be a read error: a much more frequent sequence differs by one nucleotide. V usage is TRBV20-1 and J usage is TRBJ2-7; D is perhaps TRBD1 or TRBD2 (5 bases each). The CDR3 is made up of 14 amino acids. CDR1 and CDR2 (germline): DFQATT, SNEGSKA (reference sequence). CDR3 residues: CSASGTGAGSERYF. The CDR3 nucleotides read TGCAGTGCTTCGGGAACGGGTGCAGGGAGCGAGCGGTACTTC.

This clonotype was detected only a few times. The genes are TRBV7-9 and TRBJ2-5; D not certain. Germline CDR1 and CDR2: SEHNR and FQNEAQ (reference sequence). The CDR3 is made up of 12 amino acids. V was pared by 6 bases and J by 5 bases, with 10 bases between. The CDR3 region has the DNA TGTGCCAGCAGAGGGTTTATGGAGACCCAGTACTTC. Its protein product is CASRGFMETQYF.

The CDR3 spells CASSSSLGNSNQPQHF. In DNA, the CDR3 is TGTGCCAGCAGCTCCAGTCTGGGGAATAGCAATCAGCCCCAGCATTTT. The chain uses TRBV7-9 and TRBJ1-5; D is unresolved. Germline CDR1 SEHNR, CDR2 FQNEAQ (reference sequence). With 4 bases removed from V and 0 bases from J, the gap between germline ends came to 13 bases. This CDR3 is 16 amino acids long. Supplemented by reference TRBV7-9 and TRBJ1-5, the full variable domain reads DTGVSQNPRHKITKRGQNVTFRCDPISEHNRLYWYRQTLGQGPEFLTYFQNEAQLEKSRLLSDRFSAERPKGSFSTLEIQRTEQGDSAMYLCASSSSLGNSNQPQHFGDGTRLSIL.

This clonotype has a handful of counts. The J gene is TRBJ1-5, the V gene TRBV7-9; TRBD1 aligns across 10 bases. Germline V gene sequence: CDR1 SEHNR, CDR2 FQNEAQ (reference sequence). The CDR3 runs 16 residues. With V trimmed by 5 bases and J by 1 base, 5 bases remained unmatched. The CDR3 here is CASSGPGQGSNQPQHF. CDR3 sequence (DNA): TGTGCCAGCAGCGGCCCGGGACAGGGGAGCAATCAGCCCCAGCATTTT. Full variable domain (outside the CDR3, taken from reference TRBV7-9 and TRBJ1-5): DTGVSQNPRHKITKRGQNVTFRCDPISEHNRLYWYRQTLGQGPEFLTYFQNEAQLEKSRLLSDRFSAERPKGSFSTLEIQRTEQGDSAMYLCASSGPGQGSNQPQHFGDGTRLSIL.

This clonotype has a handful of counts. The genes are TRBV28 and TRBJ2-7; D gene unclear. The CDR3 is 14 amino acids. The V gene lost 6 bases and the J gene lost 3 bases, with 15 bases spanning the gap. The germline V gene encodes CDR1 MDHEN and CDR2 SYDVKM. Written as DNA, the CDR3 is TGTGCCAGCAGGTACCAAAGGAAGGGCTACGAGCAGTACTTC. As protein: CASRYQRKGYEQYF.

This clonotype was found many times. The chain carries TRBV9 and TRBJ2-3, with D perhaps given as TRBD1 or TRBD2 (5 bases each). CDR1 is SGDLS, CDR2 YYNGEE, per germline. The V gene lost 3 bases and the J gene lost 5 bases, with 13 bases spanning the gap. The CDR3 sequence is 14 residues long. The CDR3 spells CASSGPLGVDTQYF. Here the CDR3 DNA reads TGTGCCAGCAGCGGCCCCCTGGGGGTAGATACGCAGTATTTT.

A few counts support this clonotype. This sequence joins TRBV9 and TRBJ1-4, with a possible D match to TRBD1 (6 bases). V lost 0 bases and J lost 6, with 9 bases in between. CDR1 and CDR2 from the germline V gene are SGDLS and YYNGEE. The CDR3 is made up of 14 amino acids. The CDR3 protein is CASSVGGLDEKLFF. The CDR3, as DNA: TGTGCCAGCAGCGTAGGGGGGCTAGATGAAAAACTGTTTTTT.